This passage covers 23 T cell receptor beta chains from one sample sequenced in a study of T cell responses to AZD1222 COVID-19 vaccine. Data came from immunoSEQ multiplex PCR; TCRdb stores just in-frame clones and leaves some out. The sample lists some 120,000 clones; about 90% were seen once. The starting material was peripheral blood, obtained on day 0 of AZD1222 vaccination. These TCRs come from an adult in good health.

This clone was counted a few times. This chain uses TRBV4-2 with TRBJ2-7, with a weak D call TRBD1 (5 bases). The CDR3 loop spans 14 amino acids. Germline loops: CDR1 LGHNA, CDR2 YNFKEQ. V dropped 1 base and J dropped 2 bases, with 9 bases sitting between them. CDR3 residues: CASSQVLGAYEQYF. DNA for the CDR3: TGTGCCAGCAGCCAAGTCTTAGGGGCCTACGAGCAGTACTTC.

This clone turned up a few times. The chain is built from TRBV27 and TRBJ1-4, with TRBD1 matching 9 bases. Germline V CDR1 and CDR2: MNHEY, SMNVEV (reference sequence). J lost 8 bases, V lost 5 bases, and 6 bases had no gene match. The length of the CDR3 is 14 residues. CDR3 residues: CASSPGTGKEKLFF. In DNA form, the CDR3 reads TGTGCCAGCAGTCCCGGGACAGGGAAAGAAAAACTGTTTTTT.

V and J are TRBV12-5 and TRBJ1-1; TRBD1 matches at 7 bases. CDR1 is LGHNT and CDR2 is FRNRAP in the germline V gene. The CDR3 has 11 residues. J was trimmed by 10 bases and V by 7 bases; bases with no gene match: 6. CDR3 nucleotides: TGTGCTAGTGCCTCCGGGACAGTAGCTTTCTTT. Amino acids: CASASGTVAFF.

CDR3: CAWAFGVDQPQHF. CDR3 bases: TGTGCCTGGGCATTTGGGGTAGATCAGCCCCAGCATTTT. The gene calls are TRBV30 and TRBJ1-5, with D uncertain. This CDR3 comprises 13 residues. The V gene lost 5 bases and the J gene lost 5 bases, with 13 bases spanning the gap. Per germline, CDR1 GTSNPN and CDR2 SVGIG (reference sequence).

This chain joins TRBV5-4 and TRBJ2-3; D gene unclear. The CDR3 contains 15 residues. V dropped 0 bases and J dropped 2 bases, with 10 bases sitting between them. The V gene's germline CDR1 is SGHNT and CDR2 YYREEE (reference sequence). The CDR3 DNA follows: TGTGCCAGCAGCTTGGTGGGTCGGTTCACAGATACGCAGTATTTT. Translated: CASSLVGRFTDTQYF.

The J gene is TRBJ1-4, the V gene TRBV5-1; D not resolved. CDR3 length: 14 amino acids. The V gene lost 4 bases and the J gene lost 3 bases, with 10 bases spanning the gap. Looked up from germline, CDR1 is SGHRS and CDR2 is YFSETQ. The CDR3: CASSPGRSNEKLFF. The CDR3, as DNA: TGCGCCAGCAGCCCCGGACGGTCTAATGAAAAACTGTTTTTT.

This clone was found once. This chain's CDR3 is CASNDHTPIYF. DNA for the CDR3: TGTGCCAGCAACGACCATACCCCCATATATTTT. The rearrangement uses TRBV2 and TRBJ1-3; no definite D call. Deletions cut 7 bases from V and 11 bases from J, with 12 bases between. CDR1 SNHLY and CDR2 FYNNEI come from the germline V gene. This CDR3 is built from 11 residues.

The CDR3 sequence: CASTGTSGSSSYNEQFF. CDR3 DNA: TGTGCCAGTACCGGGACTAGCGGATCCAGCTCCTACAATGAGCAGTTCTTC. This sequence joins TRBV7-9 and TRBJ2-1, with 11 nucleotides matching TRBD2. CDR1 and CDR2 (germline): SEHNR, FQNEAQ (reference sequence). V lost 9 bases and J lost 0; bases outside the gene matches: 10. The CDR3 contains 17 residues.

V and J are TRBV7-9 and TRBJ1-1; D ambiguous. CDR1 is SEHNR, CDR2 FQNEAQ, per germline (reference sequence). V was shortened by 4 bases and J by 4 bases, with 13 bases between the two germline ends. This CDR3 is built from 14 residues. CDR3 loop: CASSSRYMSTEAFF. The CDR3 region has the DNA TGTGCCAGCAGCTCCCGGTATATGTCCACTGAAGCTTTCTTT.

The chain couples TRBV11-3 to TRBJ1-1; the D gene is possibly TRBD1 (5 bases). Trimming removed 2 bases from V and 1 base from J, with 17 bases in between. Germline CDR1 is SGHNT and CDR2 is YENEEA. CDR3 length equals 17 residues. DNA of the CDR3: TGTGCCAGCAGCTTAAATACGAAGCGGGGCCCGAACACTGAAGCTTTCTTT. It encodes CASSLNTKRGPNTEAFF.

The genes are TRBV5-1 and TRBJ2-1, with TRBD2 matching over 8 bases. CDR3 length equals 14 residues. In germline, CDR1 is SGHRS, CDR2 YFSETQ. J gave up 0 bases and V 7 bases, and 3 bases lay outside the gene matches. DNA for the CDR3: TGCGCCAGCCTGAGCGGGAGCTCCTACAATGAGCAGTTCTTC. Translating gives CASLSGSSYNEQFF.

V usage is TRBV11-2 and J usage is TRBJ1-6, with TRBD1 matching over 10 bases. In germline, CDR1 is SGHAT, CDR2 FQNNGV. J was trimmed by 0 bases and V by 6 bases; bases with no gene match: 8. This CDR3 contains 18 residues. CDR3 bases: TGTGCCAGCAGGCCGACAGGGGGCTTTAGCTCCTATAATTCACCCCTCCACTTT. Translated: CASRPTGGFSSYNSPLHF.

The chain couples TRBV2 to TRBJ1-5, with TRBD1 as a possible D gene (5 bases). The germline gives CDR1 SNHLY, CDR2 FYNNEI. V was cut by 4 bases and J by 4 bases, with 11 bases left in between. There are 14 residues in the CDR3. The CDR3, as DNA: TGTGCCAGCAGTGGAGACAGACCGAATCAGCCCCAGCATTTT. Its protein product is CASSGDRPNQPQHF.

This chain joins TRBV6-5 and TRBJ1-5, with D possibly matching TRBD1 (6 bases). This CDR3 has 15 amino acids. V lost 6 bases and J 5 bases, leaving 17 bases between the germline ends. Germline lookup yields CDR1 MNHEY and CDR2 SVGAGI. The CDR3, as DNA: TGTGCCAGCAGCCCCGCAGACAGGAGTCATCAGCCCCAGCATTTT. Protein sequence: CASSPADRSHQPQHF.

V gene TRBV5-1 combines with J gene TRBJ2-1; possibly TRBD1 for D (5 bases). V lost 1 base to trimming and J lost 7 bases, with 21 bases between them. The germline V gene has CDR1 SGHRS and CDR2 YFSETQ. The CDR3 runs to 17 residues. The chain's CDR3 is CASSLWGVGTVANEQFF. The CDR3 nucleotides read TGCGCCAGCAGCTTGTGGGGCGTTGGTACGGTAGCTAATGAGCAGTTCTTC. The full variable domain, its missing parts supplied by reference TRBV5-1 and TRBJ2-1, is KAGVTQTPRYLIKTRGQQVTLSCSPISGHRSVSWYQQTPGQGLQFLFEYFSETQRNKGNFPGRFSGRQFSNSRSEMNVSTLELGDSALYLCASSLWGVGTVANEQFFGPGTRLTVL.

The rearrangement uses TRBV2 and TRBJ1-5; 8 nucleotides agree with TRBD1. The CDR3 is 15 residues long. Germline V lookup: CDR1 SNHLY, CDR2 FYNNEI. J was trimmed by 7 bases and V by 7 bases; bases with no gene match: 12. CDR3 sequence reads: CASTQTGALGQPQHF. The CDR3 DNA reads as TGTGCCAGCACACAGACAGGGGCCTTGGGGCAGCCCCAGCATTTT. Full variable domain (outside the CDR3, taken from reference TRBV2 and TRBJ1-5): EPEVTQTPSHQVTQMGQEVILRCVPISNHLYFYWYRQILGQKVEFLVSFYNNEISEKSEIFDDQFSVERPDGSNFTLKIRSTKLEDSAMYFCASTQTGALGQPQHFGDGTRLSIL.

The genes are TRBV30 and TRBJ2-3, with 13 bases matching TRBD2. The CDR3 is made up of 16 amino acids. Germline CDR1 and CDR2: GTSNPN and SVGIG (reference sequence). The trim removed 5 bases at V and 8 bases at J, leaving 13 bases unmatched. CDR3 sequence reads: CAWETGTSGISGTQYF. CDR3 DNA sequence: TGTGCCTGGGAGACCGGGACTAGCGGGATATCGGGTACGCAGTATTTT.

The chain has TRBV19 and TRBJ1-4; no firm D call. The CDR3 spans 13 residues. The ends were cut back, 3 bases at V and 5 bases at J, with 7 bases in the middle. The germline gives CDR1 LNHDA, CDR2 SQIVND (reference sequence). The CDR3 is CASSIPENEKLFF. CDR3 DNA: TGTGCCAGTAGTATTCCTGAGAATGAAAAACTGTTTTTT. Variable domain in full (rest from reference TRBV19 and TRBJ1-4): DGGITQSPKYLFRKEGQNVTLSCEQNLNHDAMYWYRQDPGQGLRLIYYSQIVNDFQKGDIAEGYSVSREKKESFPLTVTSAQKNPTAFYLCASSIPENEKLFFGSGTQLSVL.

This chain connects TRBV27 to TRBJ2-7, with a tentative D call TRBD1 (5 bases). The ends were cut back, 0 bases at V and 5 bases at J, with 8 bases in the middle. Germline V lookup: CDR1 MNHEY, CDR2 SMNVEV (reference sequence). The CDR3 runs to 13 residues. For the CDR3, the DNA is TGTGCCAGCAGTTTATCACGACAGAACGAGCAGTACTTC. Its protein product is CASSLSRQNEQYF.

The sample holds one count of this clone. The chain joins TRBV12-3 or TRBV12-4 to TRBJ1-2; 8 bases are shared with TRBD1. Trimming removed 6 bases from V and 6 bases from J; junction bases left unmatched: 3. CDR3 length: 12 residues. CDR3 nucleotide sequence: TGTGCCAGCAGCGGACAGGGTCATGGCTACACCTTC. It is translated as CASSGQGHGYTF.

This clone was counted only a few times. The V gene is TRBV7-3, the J gene TRBJ2-2, with D possibly TRBD1 on 5 matching bases. This CDR3 has 14 amino acids. The ends were cut back, 5 bases at V and 6 bases at J, with 13 bases in the middle. CDR1 and CDR2 from the germline V gene are SGHTA and FQGTGA. This chain's CDR3 is CASSPFREAGELFF. CDR3 bases: TGTGCCAGCAGCCCGTTCAGGGAAGCCGGGGAGCTGTTTTTT. The full variable domain, with the rest looked up from reference TRBV7-3 and TRBJ2-2, is GAGVSQTPSNKVTEKGKYVELRCDPISGHTALYWYRQSLGQGPEFLIYFQGTGAADDSGLPNDRFFAVRPEGSVSTLKIQRTERGDSAVYLCASSPFREAGELFFGEGSRLTVL.

The CDR3 DNA reads as TGTGCCAGCAGCCAATTTTCTAGCGGTGAGCAGTTCTTC. Translation: CASSQFSSGEQFF. The chain employs TRBV3-1 (or the pseudogene TRBV3-2) and TRBJ2-1; 7 bases line up with TRBD2. From germline, CDR1 is LGHDT and CDR2 YNNKEL (reference sequence). V trimming: 2 bases; J trimming: 9 bases; junction bases outside the gene matches: 4. This CDR3 contains 13 residues.

This clone is a singleton in its sample. J is TRBJ2-1 and V is TRBV7-3; 8 bases are a match to TRBD2. The CDR3 runs to 15 residues. V gave up 5 bases and J gave up 4 bases; unmatched junction bases: 7. The germline CDR1 and CDR2 sequences are SGHTA and FQGTGA. The CDR3: CASSPPTSEYNEQFF. The CDR3 bases are TGTGCCAGCAGCCCGCCGACTAGCGAGTACAATGAGCAGTTCTTC.